A single sample is the source of the 6 T cell receptor beta chains below, sequenced in a study of blood T cell repertoires in COVID-19. TCRdb keeps only in-frame clones here, not all; method: immunoSEQ multiplex PCR. The sample consists of some 260,000 clones, 88% of them appearing once. The sample was peripheral blood. Receptors were obtained from a woman in her sixties or seventies with COVID-19, enrolled during active disease.

The V gene is TRBV28, the J gene TRBJ2-5; D ambiguous. Looked up from germline, CDR1 is MDHEN and CDR2 is SYDVKM. V lost 6 bases, J lost 3 bases, and 14 bases lay in between. CDR3 length: 14 amino acids. This CDR3 reads CASRIGTVKETQYF. In DNA form, the CDR3 reads TGTGCCAGCAGAATTGGAACAGTGAAAGAGACCCAGTACTTC.

The V and J genes are TRBV28 and TRBJ2-3; D may be TRBD1 (5 bases). Trimming cost V 5 bases and J 0 bases, with 18 bases left between them. Germline V gene data show CDR1 as MDHEN and CDR2 as SYDVKM. The length of the CDR3 is 17 residues. The CDR3 DNA reads as TGTGCCAGCAGTCGCTCCCGCCCAGGGATTAGCACAGATACGCAGTATTTT. Protein sequence: CASSRSRPGISTDTQYF.

The rearrangement joins TRBV19 to TRBJ1-2; the match to TRBD1 covers 8 bases. The V gene's germline CDR1 is LNHDA and CDR2 SQIVND (reference sequence). The V gene end was trimmed by 5 bases and the J gene end by 4 bases; junction bases not matched to a gene: 6. There are 14 residues in the CDR3. CDR3 amino acids: CASSQTGESYGYTF. DNA of the CDR3: TGTGCCAGTAGTCAGACAGGGGAGAGCTATGGCTACACCTTC.

In this sample, this clone turned up once. The V call is TRBV6-6, the J call TRBJ2-7, with TRBD2 matching 8 bases. The CDR3 is made up of 14 amino acids. Unmatched junction bases numbered 3, after V lost 5 bases and J lost 0 bases. Germline V lookup: CDR1 MNHNY, CDR2 SVGAGI (reference sequence). The CDR3 nucleotides are TGTGCCAGCAGTGACACTAGCGGCTCCTACGAGCAGTACTTC. It translates to CASSDTSGSYEQYF.

Written as DNA, the CDR3 is TGTGCCAGCAGTTTATCAGGGGCTTCTCTGAACACTGAAGCTTTCTTT. This gives the protein CASSLSGASLNTEAFF. V usage is TRBV28 and J usage is TRBJ1-1, with a possible D match to TRBD1 (6 bases). Trimming pared 1 base from V and 0 bases from J, leaving 12 bases between. This CDR3 region has 16 residues. The germline CDR1 and CDR2 sequences are MDHEN and SYDVKM.

The chain employs TRBV11-1 and TRBJ1-1; D is perhaps TRBD1 (5 bases). The CDR3 loop spans 15 amino acids. The germline V gene has CDR1 SGHAT and CDR2 FQDESV (reference sequence). The V end lost 1 base, the J end lost 1 base, and 10 bases lay between the germline ends. CDR3 sequence (DNA): TGTGCCAGCAGCTTAGGAATCAGGGAGAACACTGAAGCTTTCTTT. Protein sequence: CASSLGIRENTEAFF. Full variable domain (outside the CDR3, taken from reference TRBV11-1 and TRBJ1-1): EAEVAQSPRYKITEKSQAVAFWCDPISGHATLYWYRQILGQGPELLVQFQDESVVDDSQLPKDRFSAERLKGVDSTLKIQPAELGDSAMYLCASSLGIRENTEAFFGQGTRLTVV.